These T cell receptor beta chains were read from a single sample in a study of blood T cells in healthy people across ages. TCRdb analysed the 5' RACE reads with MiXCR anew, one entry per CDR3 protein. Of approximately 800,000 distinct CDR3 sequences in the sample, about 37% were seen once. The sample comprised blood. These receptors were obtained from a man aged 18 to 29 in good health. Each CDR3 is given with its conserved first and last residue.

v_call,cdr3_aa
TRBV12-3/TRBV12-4,CASSLRGEATQYF
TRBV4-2,CASSQLPRPGTGSNEQYF
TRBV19,CASSIPGLASLHQPQHF
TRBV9,CASSVGQDYGYTF
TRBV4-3,CASSQEYQHTQYF
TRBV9,CASNSRGSTDTQYF
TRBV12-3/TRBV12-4,CASGRGRAEAFF
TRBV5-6,CASSPLGTEYNEQYF
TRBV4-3,CASSAMPGVNEQFF
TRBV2,CASCNRDTYEQYF
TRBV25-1,CASSDTGAQETQYF
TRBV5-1,CASSKGQGSGTEAFF
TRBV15,CATSPHPQRQDNEQFF
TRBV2,CASSEGQARDYGYTF
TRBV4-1,CASSQAGFSTDTQYF
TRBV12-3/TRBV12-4,CASSLKGAFYGYTF